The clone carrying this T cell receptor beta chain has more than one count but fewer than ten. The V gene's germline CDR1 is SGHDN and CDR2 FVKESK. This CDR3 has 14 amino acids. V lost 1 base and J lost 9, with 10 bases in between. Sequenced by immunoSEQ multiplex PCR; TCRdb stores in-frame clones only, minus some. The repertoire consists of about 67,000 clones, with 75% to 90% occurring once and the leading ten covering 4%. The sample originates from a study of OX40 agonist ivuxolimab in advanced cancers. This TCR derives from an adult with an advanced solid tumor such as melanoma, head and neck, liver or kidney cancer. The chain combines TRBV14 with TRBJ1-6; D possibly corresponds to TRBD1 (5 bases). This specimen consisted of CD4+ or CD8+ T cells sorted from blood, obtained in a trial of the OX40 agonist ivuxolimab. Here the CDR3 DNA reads TGTGCCAGCAGCCAAGGGACACTTACTTCACCCCTCCACTTT. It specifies CASSQGTLTSPLHF.